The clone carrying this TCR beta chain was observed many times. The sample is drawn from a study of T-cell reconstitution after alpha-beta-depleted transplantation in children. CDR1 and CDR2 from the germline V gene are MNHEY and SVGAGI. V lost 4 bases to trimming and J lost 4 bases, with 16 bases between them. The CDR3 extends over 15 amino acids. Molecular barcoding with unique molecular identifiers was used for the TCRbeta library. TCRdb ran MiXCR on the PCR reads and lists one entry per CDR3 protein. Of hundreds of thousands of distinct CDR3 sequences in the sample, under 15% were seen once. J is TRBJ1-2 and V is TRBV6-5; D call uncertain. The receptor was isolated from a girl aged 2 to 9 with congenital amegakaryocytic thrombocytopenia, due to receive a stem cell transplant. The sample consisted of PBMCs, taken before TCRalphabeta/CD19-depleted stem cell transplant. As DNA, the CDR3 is TGTGCCAGCAGTTCTTCCGCCGGGAACTTCTATGGCTACACCTTC. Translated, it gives CASSSSAGNFYGYTF.